This TCR beta chain was profiled in a study of graft-versus-host responses after intestinal transplantation. In the case of this clone: Antigen specificity is unknown.

The germline CDR1 and CDR2 sequences are MGHRA and YSYEKL. This CDR3 has 14 amino acids. Assay: immunoSEQ multiplex PCR; the TCRdb copy retains only in-frame clones and omits some. The repertoire has about 51,000 clones, 90% to 95% of them found once; the top ten carry 0.23%. The study's findings and limits: Some GvH clones were seen earlier in gut or blood, suggesting intestinal origin.

The source is a human donor who was the organ donor for an intestinal transplant. The genes are TRBV4-1 and TRBJ2-5; weak D call: TRBD1 (7 bases). The J call may be faulty, since TRBJ2-7 better matches the DNA end. Sequenced here: unstimulated CD8+ T cells sorted from spleen or lymph node cells, sampled before transplant. CDR3 coding DNA: TGCGCCAGCAGCCAAGGGACAGGAGGGGACGAGCAGTACTTC. Translating gives CASSQGTGGDEQYF.